These T cell receptor beta chains were read from a single sample in a study of OX40 agonist ivuxolimab in advanced cancers. The method was immunoSEQ multiplex PCR; TCRdb's version includes in-frame clones alone and lacks a portion of them. The profile shows about 61,000 clones, approximately 90% of them singletons. The sample consisted of CD4+ or CD8+ T cells sorted from blood, taken in a trial of the OX40 agonist ivuxolimab. The receptors were gathered from an adult with an advanced solid tumor such as melanoma, head and neck, liver or kidney cancer. The CDR3 runs from the conserved cysteine through the conserved F or W. The order of the fields is J gene, D gene, V gene, clone size, CDR3 DNA, CDR3 protein. D genes are given only for firm matches. Clone size is given for some rows only: seen once, a few or many times, or a class if the clone is expanded.

TRBJ2-3,.,TRBV5-1,.,TGCGCCAGCAGCGGGAGTTGGGGGGGCACAGATACGCAGTATTTT,CASSGSWGGTDTQYF
TRBJ1-3,.,TRBV18,.,TGTGCCAGCTCACAGGGACGACCCTTCTCTGGAAACACCATATATTTT,CASSQGRPFSGNTIYF
TRBJ2-6,TRBD2,TRBV7-3,.,TGTGCCAGCAGCTTAGCCGGGGGGGCCTCTGGGGCCAACGTCCTGACTTTC,CASSLAGGASGANVLTF
TRBJ2-2,.,TRBV5-4,.,TGTGCCAGCAGCTTTGGGACGGCGAACACCGGGGAGCTGTTTTTT,CASSFGTANTGELFF
TRBJ1-5,TRBD1,TRBV18,.,TGTGCCAGCTCATCCGGGACAGGGGCTTATCAGCCCCAGCATTTT,CASSSGTGAYQPQHF
TRBJ2-1,.,TRBV5-1,.,TGCGCCAGCCGCCCACTAGCAAGCTCCTACAATGAGCAGTTCTTC,CASRPLASSYNEQFF
TRBJ1-2,TRBD1,TRBV7-8,.,TGTGCCAGCAGCTTAAGAGGATCGGACAGGTCTAACTATGGCTACACCTTC,CASSLRGSDRSNYGYTF
TRBJ1-1,.,TRBV18,.,TGTGCCAGCTCACCGCCGGGACCTAAACTTACGGCTTTCTTT,CASSPPGPKLTAFF
TRBJ1-1,TRBD1,TRBV6-5,once,TGTGCCAGCAGTTACGGACAGGGACTGAGGTACACTGAAGCTTTCTTT,CASSYGQGLRYTEAFF
TRBJ1-4,.,TRBV5-4,once,TGTGCCAGCAGCCAAGGCTCAGGGGCCGCTAATGAAAAACTGTTTTTT,CASSQGSGAANEKLFF
TRBJ1-2,.,TRBV18,few,TGTGCCAGCTCACCACCGGCGACGGACCGTTATGGCTACACCTTC,CASSPPATDRYGYTF
TRBJ1-6,.,TRBV18,.,TGTGCCAGCTCACCACCTGGGCAGGGCGGTTCACCCCTCCACTTT,CASSPPGQGGSPLHF
TRBJ2-3,.,TRBV7-2,.,TGTGCCAGCAGCCCATGGACTAGCCCCAGGGGGGGTTCGGATACGCAGTATTTT,CASSPWTSPRGGSDTQYF
TRBJ1-3,.,TRBV15,.,TGTGCCACCAGCAGAGCCCCCAGGGAAGAAAACACCATATATTTT,CATSRAPREENTIYF
TRBJ1-2,.,TRBV5-1,.,TGCGCCAGCAGCTTGGATAGAAACTATGGCTACACCTTC,CASSLDRNYGYTF
TRBJ1-5,.,TRBV4-2,.,TGTGCCAGCAGCCAAGATCCTGGGGGCTGGCAGCCCCAGCATTTT,CASSQDPGGWQPQHF
TRBJ1-4,.,TRBV27,.,TGTGCCAGCAGTTTTTACCCGGGGGGGAGGGAAAAACTGTTTTTT,CASSFYPGGREKLFF
TRBJ1-2,.,TRBV4-2,few,TGTGCCAGCAGCCAAAGAGGGTCTATTGGCTACACCTTC,CASSQRGSIGYTF
TRBJ1-3,.,TRBV18,.,TGTGCCAGCTCACAGCCAGGGACGGCTGGAAACACCATATATTTT,CASSQPGTAGNTIYF
TRBJ2-2,TRBD2,TRBV7-6,.,TGTGCCAGCAAGGGACTAGCCGGCACCGGGGAGCTGTTTTTT,CASKGLAGTGELFF
TRBJ2-5,TRBD1,TRBV30,.,TGTGCCTGGGGTCCTTACAGGGGGCGCGGGTTGGAGACCCAGTACTTC,CAWGPYRGRGLETQYF
TRBJ2-7,.,TRBV2,few,TGTGCCAGCAGTGAACAGGGGACCTACGAGCAGTACTTC,CASSEQGTYEQYF
TRBJ1-3,TRBD1,TRBV5-1,.,TGCGCCAGCAGATATACAGGGGATGGAAACACCATATATTTT,CASRYTGDGNTIYF
TRBJ2-3,.,TRBV2,.,TGTGCCAGCAGTGATAAGGCCAGTCGAGATACGCAGTATTTT,CASSDKASRDTQYF
TRBJ2-5,.,TRBV7-6,.,TGTGCCAGCAGCTTAGCAGGGTTGGAGACCCAGTACTTC,CASSLAGLETQYF
TRBJ2-5,TRBD1,TRBV7-7,.,TGTGCCAGCAGCTGGGACAGGGGAGAAACCCAGTACTTC,CASSWDRGETQYF
TRBJ2-7,.,TRBV27,.,TGTGCCAGCAGTTTATCACGTTGGCAGGCACAGTACTTC,CASSLSRWQAQYF
TRBJ1-5,.,TRBV19,.,TGTGCCAGTAGTACGATGAGCCAGCCCCAGCATTTT,CASSTMSQPQHF
TRBJ1-6,.,TRBV10-2,.,TGCGCCAGCAGTGACAGGGTGAATTCACCCCTCCACTTT,CASSDRVNSPLHF
TRBJ1-1,.,TRBV9,.,TGTGCCAGCAGCGTAGCACAGGGATGGGACACTGAAGCTTTCTTT,CASSVAQGWDTEAFF
TRBJ1-6,TRBD1,TRBV11-2,.,TGTGCCAGCAGCTTGGGACAGTCGTGGTCACCCCTCCACTTT,CASSLGQSWSPLHF
TRBJ2-2,TRBD1,TRBV7-3,.,TGTGCCAGCAGCCCGGGACAGAGAGACACCGGGGAGCTGTTTTTT,CASSPGQRDTGELFF
TRBJ2-7,TRBD1,TRBV18,.,TGTGCCAGCTCACCATCGCAGGGGGAGACTTACGAGCAGTACTTC,CASSPSQGETYEQYF
TRBJ2-1,TRBD2,TRBV5-1,.,TGCGCCAGCACCCCCATAGCGGGGGGGCCCTACAATGAGCAGTTCTTC,CASTPIAGGPYNEQFF
TRBJ2-7,TRBD1,TRBV19,.,TGTGCCAGTAGTATTCCTGGAGGACAGGTGCGCGAGCAGTACTTC,CASSIPGGQVREQYF
TRBJ1-2,.,TRBV9,.,TGTGCCAGCAGCGTAGAAGTAGGGGGTGTCTATGGCTACACCTTC,CASSVEVGGVYGYTF
TRBJ1-5,.,TRBV7-8,.,TGTGCCAGCAGCCAGGGACTGAATAGCAATCAGCCCCAGCATTTT,CASSQGLNSNQPQHF
TRBJ1-4,.,TRBV5-1,.,TGCGCCAGCAGCTTTGGGGTGGCAGATGAAAAACTGTTTTTT,CASSFGVADEKLFF
TRBJ2-7,TRBD1,TRBV2,.,TGTGCCAGCAGTGGAGGAGGGGACAGGTATGACGAGCAGTACTTC,CASSGGGDRYDEQYF
TRBJ1-4,TRBD1,TRBV5-1,.,TGCGCCAGCAGCCACAGGGGGAAACTCGTCACTGCAACTAATGAAAAACTGTTTTTT,CASSHRGKLVTATNEKLFF
TRBJ1-1,.,TRBV2,.,TGTGCCAGCAGTGAATGGCGGAGTCGGATGGCTGAAGCTTTCTTT,CASSEWRSRMAEAFF
TRBJ1-1,.,TRBV6-5,.,TGTGCCAGCAGTTACACTGGACAGAAGAACACTGAAGCTTTCTTT,CASSYTGQKNTEAFF
TRBJ1-4,.,TRBV30,.,TGTGCCTGGAGGCGGACACAGCTTAATGAAAAACTGTTTTTT,CAWRRTQLNEKLFF
TRBJ2-7,TRBD2,TRBV19,.,TGTGCCAGTAGTCCAGGACTAGCGGGGTTTAACGAGCAGTACTTC,CASSPGLAGFNEQYF
TRBJ1-6,TRBD1,TRBV29-1,.,TGCGGAGGGCGCCGGGACAGGAATTCACCCCTCCACTTT,CGGRRDRNSPLHF
TRBJ1-5,.,TRBV6-5,.,TGTGCCAGCAGCCCAGGGCAGACTAGCAATCAGCCCCAGCATTTT,CASSPGQTSNQPQHF
TRBJ2-5,TRBD1,TRBV7-8,few,TGTGCCAGCAGGGCACGGACAGGGCGAAGACAAGAGACCCAGTACTTC,CASRARTGRRQETQYF
TRBJ1-2,.,TRBV6-6,.,TGTGCCAGCTCGGAGGGGGATACCAACTATGGCTACACCTTC,CASSEGDTNYGYTF
TRBJ1-6,.,TRBV25-1,.,TGTGCCAGCTTGGGCTCCTATAATTCACCCCTCCACTTT,CASLGSYNSPLHF
TRBJ2-5,.,TRBV6-1,.,TGTGCCAGCAGTGAAGGTTGGGAGACCCAGTACTTC,CASSEGWETQYF
TRBJ2-2,.,TRBV7-6,.,TGTGCCAGCAGCTTCCAGGTCGGGGAGCTGTTTTTT,CASSFQVGELFF